Given below is one T cell receptor (beta chain) in context. Its target is unknown. The PCR had 60 Vbeta and 13 Jbeta primers. Measured with immunoSEQ multiplex PCR; TCRdb has only the in-frame clones, and not every one. The sample has about 150,000 clones, about 88% seen once. Nominal health characterized the donors when sampled, though unrecorded immune exposures were likely. These data are taken from a study of cytomegalovirus exposure and HLA in healthy donors. Study-wide findings and caveats: A later analysis found TCR association rates differed by HLA locus, highest for DRB1 and lowest for HLA-C.

The CDR3 has 13 amino acids. Looked up from germline, CDR1 is SGHVS and CDR2 is FNYEAQ. The V end was cut by 2 bases, the J end by 10 bases, with 13 bases between. This receptor was taken from a young man in good health and CMV-seropositive. The rearrangement uses TRBV7-6 and TRBJ2-3, with a tentative D call TRBD2 (6 bases). The sequencing input was PBMCs. For the CDR3, the DNA is TGTGCCAGCAGCTTAACCCACCCGGGGGCGCAGTATTTT. This sequence encodes CASSLTHPGAQYF. The full variable domain, its missing parts supplied by reference TRBV7-6 and TRBJ2-3, is GAGVSQSPRYKVTKRGQDVALRCDPISGHVSLYWYRQALGQGPEFLTYFNYEAQQDKSGLPNDRFSAERPEGSISTLTIQRTEQRDSAMYRCASSLTHPGAQYFGPGTRLTVL.